The clone carrying this T cell receptor beta chain was seen only a few times. The read halts 3 residues ahead of the CDR3 end, with the missing end drawn from the germline J gene. The CDR3 contains 17 residues. From germline, CDR1 is GTSNPN and CDR2 SVGIG (reference sequence). Patients and controls were mostly of Caucasian heritage. The record originates from a study of T cell clonality in common variable immunodeficiency. CVID and control samples used equivalent genomic DNA input. The repertoire was sequenced with immunoSEQ multiplex PCR; TCRdb's copy has only in-frame clones and lacks some. The profile covers about 43,000 clones, none occurring a single time.

The chain couples TRBV30 to TRBJ1-2; perhaps TRBD1 as D (6 bases). This clonotype was obtained from a person aged 18 to 70 in good health. Sequencing was performed on peripheral blood mononuclear cells. Incomplete CDR3 DNA: TGTGCCTGGAGATATTCCCGGGGACACGATTCCTACAATGAC. It yields the protein CAWRYSRGHDSYND. The complete CDR3 protein is CAWRYSRGHDSYNDYTF.